The rows below give T cell receptor beta chains drawn from one sample of a study of vaccination effects on CD4 cells after COVID-19. These receptors are not linked to any known antigen. The table came from immunoSEQ multiplex PCR; TCRdb's copy has only in-frame clones and leaves some out. Among approximately 65,000 clones, 74% were seen once, and the ten largest hold about 1.6%. The input for sequencing was CD4+ T cells from PBMCs cultured with HCoV-229E spike peptides, taken after COVID-19 vaccination. Source of these receptors: a human donor who received a COVID-19 vaccine. Each CDR3 is given with its conserved first and last residue. A D gene is named only where the DNA matches it firmly. Only some rows state a clone size, as once, few, many or a class for expanded clones.

abundance	v_gene	d_gene	j_gene	len	CDR3nt	CDR3aa
NA	TRBV28	TRBD1	TRBJ1-4	15	TGTGCCAGCAGTAACCCAGGGACAGTTGGTGAAAAACTGTTTTTT	CASSNPGTVGEKLFF
NA	TRBV7-2	NA	TRBJ1-2	17	TGTGCCAGCAGCACTGGGGGTGGGACCCTTTCGCGGTATGGCTACACCTTC	CASSTGGGTLSRYGYTF
once	TRBV3-1/TRBV3-2	TRBD1	TRBJ2-3	15	TGTGCCAGCAGCCATCAAGGGACAGCAAGAGATACGCAGTATTTT	CASSHQGTARDTQYF
NA	TRBV15	TRBD2	TRBJ2-1	13	TGTGCCACCAGCTGGGACTACAACAATGAGCAGTTCTTC	CATSWDYNNEQFF
few	TRBV6-2/TRBV6-3	NA	TRBJ1-5	15	TGTGCCAGCAGTTATCGGTCGGCTCCGAATCAGCCCCAGCATTTT	CASSYRSAPNQPQHF
NA	TRBV6-2/TRBV6-3	NA	TRBJ1-5	15	TGTGCCAGCAGTTTAGAGGGCAGGGGATTAATTTCCCAGCATTTT	CASSLEGRGLISQHF
NA	TRBV3-1/TRBV3-2	NA	TRBJ1-4	14	TGTGCCAGCAGCCAAGATACCAGGAATGAAAAACTGTTTTTT	CASSQDTRNEKLFF
NA	TRBV19	TRBD1	TRBJ2-5	13	TGTGCCAGTAGCAGGGACAGGATGAAGACCCAGTACTTC	CASSRDRMKTQYF
NA	TRBV4-1	TRBD2	TRBJ2-2	18	TGCGCCAGCAGCCGAACGATACTAGCGGGGGGGAACACCGGGGAGCTGTTTTTT	CASSRTILAGGNTGELFF
NA	TRBV3-1/TRBV3-2	NA	TRBJ1-3	15	TGTGCCAGCAGCCAACCAGGGAGTTCTGGAAACACCATATATTTT	CASSQPGSSGNTIYF
NA	TRBV7-9	TRBD2	TRBJ2-5	13	TGTGCCAGCAGCCGACTAGCGAAAGAGACCCAGTACTTC	CASSRLAKETQYF
NA	TRBV7-9	NA	TRBJ1-4	12	TGTGCCAGCATTGGGAGTCCTGAAAAACTGTTTTTT	CASIGSPEKLFF
NA	TRBV4-1	TRBD2	TRBJ2-5	14	TGCGCCAGCAGCACAACTAGCGGGGCCCAGACCCAGTACTTC	CASSTTSGAQTQYF
NA	TRBV24-1	TRBD1	TRBJ2-2	18	TGTGCCACCAGTGGTCCCGGGACAGGGGGCGCCTACACCGGGGAGCTGTTTTTT	CATSGPGTGGAYTGELFF
NA	TRBV9	TRBD2	TRBJ2-2	16	TGTGCCAGCAGCGTAGGGGCTAGCGGGGCAACCGGGGAGCTGTTTTTT	CASSVGASGATGELFF
NA	TRBV19	NA	TRBJ1-2	13	TGTGCCAGTAGTATAGAGGGGAACTATGGCTACACCTTC	CASSIEGNYGYTF
few	TRBV15	NA	TRBJ2-1	14	TGTGCCACCAGCAGAGGTGGATCTGGCAATGAGCAGTTCTTC	CATSRGGSGNEQFF
NA	TRBV7-2	NA	TRBJ2-5	18	TGTGCCAGCAGCTTACGGAGGACGAGGGGGGGGCTATGGGAGACCCAGTACTTC	CASSLRRTRGGLWETQYF
NA	TRBV19	NA	TRBJ2-2	16	TGTGCCAGTATCGACAGCCTAAGGCGTACCACCGGGGAGCTGTTTTTT	CASIDSLRRTTGELFF
once	TRBV5-5	NA	TRBJ2-5	12	TGTGCCAGCAGCTTCTTCCAAGAGACCCAGTACTTC	CASSFFQETQYF
NA	TRBV10-3	TRBD1	TRBJ2-3	13	TGTGCCGCGACAGGGGCGGGTACAGATACGCAGTATTTT	CAATGAGTDTQYF
NA	TRBV3-1/TRBV3-2	TRBD1	TRBJ1-6	13	TGTGCCAGCAGCCAAGGGACAGGGCGGCCCCTCCACTTT	CASSQGTGRPLHF
NA	TRBV5-6	TRBD1	TRBJ1-6	17	TGTGCCAGCAGCTTCCTTTTATCCGGGACAGGGGTTTCACCCCTCCACTTT	CASSFLLSGTGVSPLHF
NA	TRBV6-2/TRBV6-3	NA	TRBJ2-3	16	TGTGCCAGCAGTAGACCTGGCGGGGTCCCCCCCGATACGCAGTATTTT	CASSRPGGVPPDTQYF
NA	TRBV24-1	NA	TRBJ2-2	15	TGTGCCACCAGTGTAGGGGGCGGGAGCACCGGGGAGCTGTTTTTT	CATSVGGGSTGELFF
NA	TRBV6-4	TRBD1	TRBJ1-2	18	TGTGCCAGCAGTAAACTACCTCTGACAGGGGTTAAAAACTATGGCTACACCTTC	CASSKLPLTGVKNYGYTF
NA	TRBV5-1	NA	TRBJ2-3	15	TGCGCCAGCAGCGGGGGACGTACTAGCACAGATACGCAGTATTTT	CASSGGRTSTDTQYF
NA	TRBV5-6	NA	TRBJ2-1	14	TGTGCCAGCAGCTTGCCGTACCCAGGGAATGAGCAGTTCTTC	CASSLPYPGNEQFF
NA	TRBV5-1	NA	TRBJ2-2	18	TGCGCCAGCAGCTTGACCAGGGACAATATAGGGTACACCGGGGAGCTGTTTTTT	CASSLTRDNIGYTGELFF
once	TRBV1	NA	TRBJ1-1	15	TGCACCAGCAGCCAAGACGGACAGGGTAACACTGAAGCTTTCTTT	CTSSQDGQGNTEAFF
once	TRBV20-1	TRBD2	TRBJ2-3	15	TGCAGTGCTAGTAAGGCGGGGGGGGACACAGATACGCAGTATTTT	CSASKAGGDTDTQYF
NA	TRBV18	TRBD1	TRBJ1-1	16	TGTGCCAGCTCCCCAAGTTACGACAGGGCCGAGACTGAAGCTTTCTTT	CASSPSYDRAETEAFF
once	TRBV6-5	NA	TRBJ2-5	14	TGTGCCAGCAGGGGACCGGGGATAAAAGAGACCCAGTACTTC	CASRGPGIKETQYF
few	TRBV2	NA	TRBJ1-1	13	TGTGCCAGCCACAGGGAGGGGGGGACTGAAGCTTTCTTT	CASHREGGTEAFF
NA	TRBV25-1	TRBD1	TRBJ1-1	13	TGTGCCAGCAGGGGACAGGGTTGGACTGAAGCTTTCTTT	CASRGQGWTEAFF
NA	TRBV6-5	NA	TRBJ1-2	13	TGTGCCAGCAGCCGACAGATTAACTATGGCTACACCTTC	CASSRQINYGYTF
few	TRBV7-9	NA	TRBJ1-2	13	TGTGCCAGCAGCTTGGGGCAGGTTTATGGCTACACCTTC	CASSLGQVYGYTF
NA	TRBV2	NA	TRBJ1-2	13	TGTGCCAGCAGCCTGATAACTAACTATGGCTACACCTTC	CASSLITNYGYTF
NA	TRBV6-5	TRBD1	TRBJ2-1	14	TGTGCCAGCATTCGACAGGGGGCTTACAATGAGCAGTTCTTC	CASIRQGAYNEQFF
once	TRBV18	NA	TRBJ1-6	13	TGTGCCAGCTCACCCGCGGGTAATTCACCCCTCCACTTT	CASSPAGNSPLHF
NA	TRBV3-1/TRBV3-2	TRBD1	TRBJ2-1	15	TGTGCCAGCAGCCAGACAGGGGTCTCCTACAATGAGCAGTTCTTC	CASSQTGVSYNEQFF
once	TRBV3-1/TRBV3-2	NA	TRBJ1-2	13	TGTGCCAGCAGCCGACAGACTAACTATGGCTACACCTTC	CASSRQTNYGYTF
NA	TRBV27	TRBD2	TRBJ2-3	16	TGTGCCAGCAGTTTATCGTCTAGCGGGTCCGCAGATACGCAGTATTTT	CASSLSSSGSADTQYF
NA	TRBV24-1	NA	TRBJ2-1	17	TGTGCCACCAGTGATTTGGGAGGCACAAGCTCCTACAATGAGCAGTTCTTC	CATSDLGGTSSYNEQFF
NA	TRBV3-1/TRBV3-2	NA	TRBJ2-5	16	TGTGCCAGCAGCCAAGTCTACCAGGAGGTGATGGAGACCCAGTACTTC	CASSQVYQEVMETQYF
NA	TRBV7-2	NA	TRBJ2-3	15	TGTGCCAGCAGCTTACGAGCGGCACGCACAGATACGCAGTATTTT	CASSLRAARTDTQYF
NA	TRBV5-8	TRBD1	TRBJ1-1	13	TGTGCCAGCAGCCTCAGGGGGCTGGCTGAAGCTTTCTTT	CASSLRGLAEAFF
NA	TRBV7-2	NA	TRBJ1-3	17	TGTGCCAGCAGCGTCCACGCAGGGAGTTGGTCTGGAAACACCATATATTTT	CASSVHAGSWSGNTIYF
NA	TRBV6-2/TRBV6-3	TRBD1	TRBJ2-3	14	TGTGCCAGCAGTTCCGGGACAGGGCACGATACGCAGTATTTT	CASSSGTGHDTQYF
once	TRBV2	NA	TRBJ2-5	13	TGTGCCAGCAGTGGGGACTTTCAAGAGACCCAGTACTTC	CASSGDFQETQYF